The 19 T cell receptor beta chains listed next were all sequenced from one sample in a study of blood T cell repertoires in COVID-19. Sequencing was performed with immunoSEQ multiplex PCR; in TCRdb, only in-frame clones are kept and a portion is missing. There are over 120,000 clones in the sample; 80% to 85% occur only once, and under 5% lies in the top ten. Input material: peripheral blood. These receptors originate from an older woman with acute or convalescent COVID-19.

The chain couples TRBV12-5 to TRBJ1-2, with 8 bases matching TRBD1. V lost 3 bases, J lost 4 bases, and 7 bases stayed unmatched. This CDR3 region has 15 residues. CDR1 is LGHNT, CDR2 FRNRAP, per germline. CDR3 sequence (DNA): TGTGCTAGTGGTTTATCGGGACAGGCTGGCTATGGCTACACCTTC. The encoded protein is CASGLSGQAGYGYTF.

This chain connects TRBV2 to TRBJ2-2; D is undetermined. V was trimmed by 7 bases and J by 4 bases, leaving 19 bases between them. The CDR3 spans 16 residues. CDR1 is SNHLY and CDR2 is FYNNEI in the germline V gene. The CDR3: CASTSPGDRVTGELFF. The CDR3 region has the DNA TGTGCCAGCACCTCCCCTGGAGATCGAGTCACCGGGGAGCTGTTTTTT.

The V and J genes are TRBV5-8 and TRBJ2-5; D is undetermined. The CDR3 is made up of 12 amino acids. CDR1 is SGHTS, CDR2 YDEGEE, per germline. Trimming stripped 1 base from V and 5 bases from J, with 6 bases between. The CDR3 reads CASSLYGETQYF. As DNA, the CDR3 is TGTGCCAGCAGCTTGTACGGGGAGACCCAGTACTTC.

CDR3 in amino acids: CSGQGVLYTEAFF. For the CDR3, the DNA is TGCAGTGGACAGGGAGTTTTGTACACTGAAGCTTTCTTT. The rearrangement links TRBV29-1 to TRBJ1-1; 8 nucleotides align to TRBD1. The CDR3 extends over 13 amino acids. CDR1 and CDR2 (germline): SQVTM, ANQGSEA.

This clone was counted a few times. The genes are TRBV18 and TRBJ1-5, with 8 positions matching TRBD1. From germline, CDR1 is KGHSH and CDR2 LQKENI. Trimming cost V 6 bases and J 6 bases; bases outside gene matches: 7. The CDR3 spans 14 residues. The CDR3 DNA sequence: TGTGCCAGCTCGTTCAGGGGGCAGTCTCAGCCCCAGCATTTT. Translated: CASSFRGQSQPQHF.

The chain joins TRBV27 to TRBJ1-2; D is unresolved. The CDR3 length is 13 residues. Trimming removed 4 bases from V and 8 bases from J, with 14 bases in between. From germline, CDR1 is MNHEY and CDR2 SMNVEV (reference sequence). CDR3 loop: CASSSGLVVGYTF. The DNA of the CDR3 is TGTGCCAGCAGTTCAGGCCTGGTGGTAGGCTACACCTTC.

The V call is TRBV30, the J call TRBJ2-6, with 7 bases matching TRBD2. V gave up 2 bases and J gave up 5 bases; unmatched junction bases: 3. CDR3 length: 14 residues. Germline values: CDR1 GTSNPN, CDR2 SVGIG (reference sequence). CDR3 DNA: TGTGCCTGGAGTTCGGGGGGATGGGCCAACGTCCTGACTTTC. It yields the protein CAWSSGGWANVLTF. Combining the CDR3 with reference TRBV30 and TRBJ2-6 gives the whole variable domain SQTIHQWPATLVQPVGSPLSLECTVEGTSNPNLYWYRQAAGRGLQLLFYSVGIGQISSEVPQNLSASRPQDRQFILSSKKLLLSDSGFYLCAWSSGGWANVLTFGAGSRLTVL.

The J gene is TRBJ1-5, the V gene TRBV6-4; a weak D match, TRBD1 (5 bases). V gave up 3 bases and J gave up 2 bases, with 11 bases separating them. This CDR3 has 15 residues. Germline lookup yields CDR1 MRHNA and CDR2 SNTAGT. The CDR3 reads CASSEWGSGNQPQHF. The CDR3 DNA follows: TGTGCCAGCAGTGAATGGGGCTCTGGCAATCAGCCCCAGCATTTT.

This chain links TRBV19 with TRBJ2-1; 10 bases are a match to TRBD2. The trim removed 4 bases at V and 9 bases at J, leaving 6 bases unmatched. This CDR3 contains 14 residues. Germline V gives CDR1 LNHDA, CDR2 SQIVND (reference sequence). The CDR3 nucleotides read TGTGCCAGTAGTAGGACTAGCGGTCAGAGTGAGCAGTTCTTC. It is translated as CASSRTSGQSEQFF.

The CDR3 coding sequence is TGTGCCAGCAGCTCAGGCTCCCGGGGGGATACGCAGTATTTT. It is translated as CASSSGSRGDTQYF. The chain recombines TRBV7-3 with TRBJ2-3, with a possible D match to TRBD2 (6 bases). The CDR3 runs to 14 residues. Germline CDR1 SGHTA, CDR2 FQGTGA. Trimming took off 4 bases at V and 6 bases at J, with 14 bases between the two ends.

The sample holds a few counts of this clone. The chain employs TRBV19 and TRBJ2-1, with a tentative D call TRBD2 (5 bases). The CDR3 is made up of 14 amino acids. In germline, CDR1 is LNHDA, CDR2 SQIVND (reference sequence). V lost 1 base and J lost 4, with 8 bases in between. CDR3 loop: CASSIASGYNEQFF. For the CDR3, the DNA is TGTGCCAGTAGTATAGCCTCGGGATACAATGAGCAGTTCTTC. Full variable domain (outside the CDR3, taken from reference TRBV19 and TRBJ2-1): DGGITQSPKYLFRKEGQNVTLSCEQNLNHDAMYWYRQDPGQGLRLIYYSQIVNDFQKGDIAEGYSVSREKKESFPLTVTSAQKNPTAFYLCASSIASGYNEQFFGPGTRLTVL.

J is TRBJ1-4 and V is TRBV11-2; D might be TRBD1 (5 bases). This CDR3 comprises 13 residues. Germline loops: CDR1 SGHAT, CDR2 FQNNGV. The V and J ends lost 5 bases and 8 bases respectively, with 12 bases between them. CDR3 region: CASSPGTQEKLFF. The DNA of the CDR3 is TGTGCCAGCAGCCCCGGGACTCAGGAAAAACTGTTTTTT. Drawing the rest from reference TRBV11-2 and TRBJ1-4, the complete variable domain is EAGVAQSPRYKIIEKRQSVAFWCNPISGHATLYWYQQILGQGPKLLIQFQNNGVVDDSQLPKDRFSAERLKGVDSTLKIQPAKLEDSAVYLCASSPGTQEKLFFGSGTQLSVL.

The chain employs TRBV5-1 and TRBJ1-2; D is undetermined. Trimming took 4 bases from V and 8 from J, leaving 18 bases between them. CDR1 and CDR2 (germline): SGHRS, YFSETQ. The CDR3 has 14 residues. CDR3 DNA sequence: TGCGCCAGCAGCAGGACCGGGGAAAAGAGGGGCTACACCTTC. Amino acid sequence: CASSRTGEKRGYTF.

This clone was seen a few times. V is TRBV9 and J is TRBJ1-2, with a possible D match to TRBD1 (6 bases). The germline V and J ends were trimmed by 4 bases and 0 bases, with 13 bases remaining between them. This CDR3 has 15 residues. The germline gives CDR1 SGDLS, CDR2 YYNGEE. The CDR3 coding sequence is TGTGCCAGCAGCCTCTCAGGGGATGCTAACTATGGCTACACCTTC. This encodes CASSLSGDANYGYTF. The complete variable domain, with remaining parts taken from reference TRBV9 and TRBJ1-2, reads DSGVTQTPKHLITATGQRVTLRCSPRSGDLSVYWYQQSLDQGLQFLIQYYNGEERAKGNILERFSAQQFPDLHSELNLSSLELGDSALYFCASSLSGDANYGYTFGSGTRLTVV.

The CDR3 loop is CASSLRDGFQGKLVPPMNTEAFF. For the CDR3, the DNA is TGTGCCAGCAGCCTTAGAGATGGGTTTCAGGGGAAGCTCGTCCCTCCCATGAACACTGAAGCTTTCTTT. The rearrangement links TRBV7-8 to TRBJ1-1; perhaps TRBD1 as D (6 bases). Germline loops: CDR1 SGHVS, CDR2 FQNEAQ. This CDR3 comprises 23 residues. Deletions cut 5 bases from V and 0 bases from J, with 37 bases between.

This chain uses TRBV27 with TRBJ2-1; D possibly corresponds to TRBD1 (6 bases). The CDR3 has 14 residues. V was cut by 7 bases and J by 7 bases, with 17 bases left in between. Germline V lookup: CDR1 MNHEY, CDR2 SMNVEV (reference sequence). CDR3 DNA: TGTGCCAGCACTGGGGGCAAAGAAGGGAATGAGCAGTTCTTC. Translation gives CASTGGKEGNEQFF.

This chain links TRBV7-8 with TRBJ2-7; D is possibly TRBD2 (5 bases). Germline assignment: CDR1 SGHVS and CDR2 FQNEAQ. CDR3 length: 14 amino acids. The germline V and J ends were trimmed by 3 bases and 7 bases, with 16 bases remaining between them. The CDR3 DNA follows: TGTGCCAGCAGCTTTTTGAGCGGTGGTATGGAGCAGTACTTC. Protein product: CASSFLSGGMEQYF.

V and J are TRBV9 and TRBJ2-3; a possible D gene is TRBD1 (5 bases). Germline CDR1 is SGDLS and CDR2 is YYNGEE. The CDR3 spans 13 residues. V lost 4 bases, J lost 3 bases, and 9 bases lay in between. The CDR3, as DNA: TGTGCCAGCAGCTTGGGGCCGACAGATACGCAGTATTTT. Encoded protein: CASSLGPTDTQYF.

The chain joins TRBV3-1 (or the pseudogene TRBV3-2) to TRBJ2-7; 10 nucleotides line up with TRBD2. This CDR3 contains 17 residues. Per the germline V gene, CDR1 is LGHDT and CDR2 is YNNKEL (reference sequence). The J segment lost 0 bases and the V segment lost 4 bases, leaving 9 bases of the junction unmatched. CDR3 in amino acids: CASSRRGLADTSYEQYF. The CDR3 DNA sequence: TGTGCCAGCAGCCGTCGAGGACTAGCGGACACCTCCTACGAGCAGTACTTC.